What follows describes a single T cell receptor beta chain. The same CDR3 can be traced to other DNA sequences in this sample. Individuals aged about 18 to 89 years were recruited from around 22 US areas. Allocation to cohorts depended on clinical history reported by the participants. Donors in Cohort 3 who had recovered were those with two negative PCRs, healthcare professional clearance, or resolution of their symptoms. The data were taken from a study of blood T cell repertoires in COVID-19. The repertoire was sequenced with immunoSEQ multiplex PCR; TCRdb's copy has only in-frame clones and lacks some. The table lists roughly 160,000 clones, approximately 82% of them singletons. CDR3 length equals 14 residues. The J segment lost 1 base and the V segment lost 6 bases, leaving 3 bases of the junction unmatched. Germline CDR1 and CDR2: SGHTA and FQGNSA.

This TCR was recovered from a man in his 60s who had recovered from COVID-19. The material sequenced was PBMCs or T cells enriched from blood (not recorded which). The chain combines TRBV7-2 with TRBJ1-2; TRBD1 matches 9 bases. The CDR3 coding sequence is TGTGCCAGCAGTTTGGGACAGGGTAACTATGGCTACACCTTC. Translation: CASSLGQGNYGYTF. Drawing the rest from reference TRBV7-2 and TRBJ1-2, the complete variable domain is GAGVSQSPSNKVTEKGKDVELRCDPISGHTALYWYRQSLGQGLEFLIYFQGNSAPDKSGLPSDRFSAERTGGSVSTLTIQRTQQEDSAVYLCASSLGQGNYGYTFGSGTRLTVV.